The 10 T cell receptor beta chains reported below all come from one sample, sequenced in a study of T cells in Graves' hyperthyroidism and ophthalmopathy. Researchers took RNA transcripts and amplified the TCR beta CDR3 regions from them. Using the HTBI primer set, a first-round RT-PCR was run on the TCR CDR3. From the multiplex PCR reads, TCRdb called clonotypes with MiXCR, one entry per CDR3 protein. The sample has 310,000 or so distinct CDR3 sequences; more than 15% are singletons. The sequenced sample was blood. Receptors were obtained from a woman between 55 and 75 years old with Graves' ophthalmopathy.

This clonotype has more than one count but fewer than ten. The rearrangement links TRBV5-5 to TRBJ2-2, with D perhaps matching TRBD1 (6 bases). Trimming stripped 4 bases from V and 3 bases from J, with 13 bases between. This CDR3 has 15 residues. Germline values: CDR1 SGHKS, CDR2 YYEKEE (reference sequence). CDR3 sequence: CASSRTVSDTGELFF. The CDR3 DNA is TGTGCCAGCAGCCGGACAGTGTCTGACACCGGGGAGCTGTTTTTT.

This chain uses TRBV28 with TRBJ1-2; D possibly corresponds to TRBD1 (5 bases). The CDR3 is made up of 18 amino acids. V was clipped by 7 bases and J by 0 bases, with 24 bases between them. Germline CDR1 and CDR2: MDHEN and SYDVKM. This CDR3 is CASNLPRPGPGSNYGYTF. CDR3 sequence (DNA): TGTGCCAGCAATCTCCCCAGGCCGGGCCCAGGGTCTAACTATGGCTACACCTTC.

The sample holds a few counts of this clonotype. The CDR3 here is CAIRDRLDQPQHF. The CDR3 DNA reads as TGTGCCATCAGGGACAGGCTAGATCAGCCCCAGCATTTT. The chain recombines TRBV10-3 with TRBJ1-5, with 7 bases that match TRBD1. The CDR3 runs to 13 residues. Germline CDR1 ENHRY, CDR2 SYGVKD. The V segment lost 6 bases and the J segment 5 bases; nucleotides outside the gene matches: 4.

This clonotype was observed many times. V is TRBV28 and J is TRBJ1-1; a weak D match, TRBD1 (5 bases). Trimming removed 8 bases from V and 2 bases from J, with 15 bases in between. The CDR3 sequence is 14 residues long. CDR1 MDHEN and CDR2 SYDVKM come from the germline V gene. The CDR3 protein is CASVMGRSNTEAFF. DNA for the CDR3: TGTGCCAGCGTAATGGGGCGGAGCAACACTGAAGCTTTCTTT.

The table lists this clonotype with many counts. V and J are TRBV6-1 and TRBJ1-1; possibly TRBD1 for D (5 bases). V gave up 10 bases and J gave up 5 bases, with 17 bases separating them. The CDR3 runs to 13 residues. In germline, CDR1 is MNHNS, CDR2 SASEGT. The CDR3 nucleotides read TGTGCCACCAAGCCGACCGACAGAACTGAAGCTTTCTTT. Translating it yields CATKPTDRTEAFF.

This clonotype has a count of ten or more. The J gene is TRBJ1-5, the V gene TRBV20-1; 8 nucleotides align to TRBD1. This CDR3 comprises 14 residues. Germline-derived CDR1 and CDR2 are DFQATT and SNEGSKA (reference sequence). V was clipped by 6 bases and J by 0 bases; unmatched bases: 4. In DNA, the CDR3 is TGCAGTGCGGAACAGGGGGGTAGCAATCAGCCCCAGCATTTT. This gives the protein CSAEQGGSNQPQHF.

For this clonotype: A read error may explain this, as a much larger clone is one base away. The chain combines TRBV27 with TRBJ2-5; perhaps TRBD2 as D (5 bases). This CDR3 is 13 amino acids long. In germline, CDR1 is MNHEY, CDR2 SMNVEV (reference sequence). The CDR3 sequence: CDSMRLTQETQYF. DNA for the CDR3: TGTGACAGCATGAGACTAACTCAAGAGACCCAGTACTTC.

A note on this clonotype: This clone may be a read error of a much larger clone one base away. The chain recombines TRBV20-1 with TRBJ1-1; D may be TRBD1 (5 bases). Germline CDR1 is DFQATT and CDR2 is SNEGSKA (reference sequence). This CDR3 comprises 15 residues. Trimming removed 5 bases from V and 0 bases from J, with 16 bases in between. The CDR3 DNA reads as TGCAGTGCTCCCCGCGGGGGGGAGATGAACACTGAAGCTTTCTTT. It translates to CSAPRGGEMNTEAFF.

This clonotype was seen ten or more times. This sequence joins TRBV12-5 and TRBJ2-1; TRBD2 aligns across 11 bases. Germline trimming cut 5 bases from V and 3 bases from J; bases unmatched to any gene: 15. CDR3 length equals 19 residues. The germline CDR1 and CDR2 sequences are LGHNT and FRNRAP. CDR3 residues: CASGPPGTSGPGSYNEQFF. The CDR3 coding sequence is TGTGCTAGTGGTCCGCCAGGGACTAGCGGTCCAGGGAGCTACAATGAGCAGTTCTTC.

The table lists this clonotype with many counts. The rearrangement uses TRBV5-1 and TRBJ1-2, with 7 bases that match TRBD1. After removal of 8 bases from V and 1 base from J, the junction contained 11 bases not matched to a gene. This CDR3 comprises 15 residues. Germline V CDR1 and CDR2: SGHRS, YFSETQ. DNA for the CDR3: TGCGCCAGTAGCCAAGCAGGGGGTTTTAACTATGGCTACACCTTC. Its protein is CASSQAGGFNYGYTF.